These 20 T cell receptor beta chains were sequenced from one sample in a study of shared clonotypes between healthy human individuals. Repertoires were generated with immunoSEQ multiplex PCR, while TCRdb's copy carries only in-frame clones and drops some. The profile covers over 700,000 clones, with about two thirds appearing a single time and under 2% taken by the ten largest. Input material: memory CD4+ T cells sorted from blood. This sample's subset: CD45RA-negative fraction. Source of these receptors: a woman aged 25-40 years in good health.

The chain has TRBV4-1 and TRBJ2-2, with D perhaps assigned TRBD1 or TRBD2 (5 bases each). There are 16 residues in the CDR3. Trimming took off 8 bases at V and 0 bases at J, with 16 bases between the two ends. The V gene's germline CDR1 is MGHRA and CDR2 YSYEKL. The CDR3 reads CASEPSGTANTGELFF. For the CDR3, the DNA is TGCGCCAGCGAGCCTTCCGGGACGGCGAACACCGGGGAGCTGTTTTTT.

The CDR3 sequence: CASSLTGLGGNNEQFF. CDR3 coding DNA: TGTGCCAGCAGCTTAACCGGACTGGGCGGAAACAATGAGCAGTTCTTC. The chain couples TRBV11-3 to TRBJ2-1, with a possible D match to TRBD2 (5 bases). Trimming left V 2 bases short and J 5 bases short, with 16 bases between. Germline CDR1 reads SGHNT; CDR2 reads YENEEA. CDR3 length: 16 amino acids.

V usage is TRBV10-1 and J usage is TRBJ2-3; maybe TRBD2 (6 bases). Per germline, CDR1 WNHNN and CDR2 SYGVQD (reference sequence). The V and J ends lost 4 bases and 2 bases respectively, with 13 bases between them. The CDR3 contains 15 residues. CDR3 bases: TGCGCCAGCAGTGGAGGTCGGGAGTACACAGATACGCAGTATTTT. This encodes CASSGGREYTDTQYF.

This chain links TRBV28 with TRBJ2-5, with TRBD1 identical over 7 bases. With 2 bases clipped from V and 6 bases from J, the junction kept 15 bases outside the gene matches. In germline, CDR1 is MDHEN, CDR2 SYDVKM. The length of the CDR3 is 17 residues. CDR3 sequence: CASSLDPKTGLGKTQYF. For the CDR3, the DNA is TGTGCCAGCAGTTTAGACCCGAAGACAGGGCTGGGAAAGACCCAGTACTTC.

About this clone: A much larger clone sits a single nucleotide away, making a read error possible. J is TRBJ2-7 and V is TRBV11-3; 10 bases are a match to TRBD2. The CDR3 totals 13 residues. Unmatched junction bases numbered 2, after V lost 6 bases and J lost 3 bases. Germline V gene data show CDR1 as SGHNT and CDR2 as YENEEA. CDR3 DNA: TGTGCCAGCAGTAGGACTAGCGGCTACGAGCAGTACTTC. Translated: CASSRTSGYEQYF.

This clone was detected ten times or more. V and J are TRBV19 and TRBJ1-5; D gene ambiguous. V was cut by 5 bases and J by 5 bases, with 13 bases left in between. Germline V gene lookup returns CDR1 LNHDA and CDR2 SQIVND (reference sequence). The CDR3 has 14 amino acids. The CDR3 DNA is TGTGCCAGTAGTTTCTTAGGTGCTCATCAGCCCCAGCATTTT. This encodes CASSFLGAHQPQHF.

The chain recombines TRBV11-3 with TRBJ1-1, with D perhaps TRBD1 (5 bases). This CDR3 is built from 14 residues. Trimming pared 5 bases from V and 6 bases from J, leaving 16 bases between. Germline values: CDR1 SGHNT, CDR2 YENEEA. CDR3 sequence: CASSPLGGTAEAFF. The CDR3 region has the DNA TGTGCCAGCAGCCCCTTGGGGGGGACGGCTGAAGCTTTCTTT. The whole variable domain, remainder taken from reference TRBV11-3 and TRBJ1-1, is EAGVVQSPRYKIIEKKQPVAFWCNPISGHNTLYWYLQNLGQGPELLIRYENEEAVDDSQLPKDRFSAERLKGVDSTLKIQPAELGDSAVYLCASSPLGGTAEAFFGQGTRLTVV.

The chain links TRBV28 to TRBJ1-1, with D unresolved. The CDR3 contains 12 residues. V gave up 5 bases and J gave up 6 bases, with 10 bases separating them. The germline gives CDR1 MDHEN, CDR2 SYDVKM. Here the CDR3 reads CASSPVTAEAFF. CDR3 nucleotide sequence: TGTGCCAGCAGTCCTGTCACGGCTGAAGCTTTCTTT.

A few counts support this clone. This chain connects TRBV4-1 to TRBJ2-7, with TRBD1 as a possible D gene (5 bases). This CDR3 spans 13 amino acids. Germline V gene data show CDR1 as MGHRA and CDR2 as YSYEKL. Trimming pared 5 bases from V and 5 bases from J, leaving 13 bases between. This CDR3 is CASSDPGRDEQYF. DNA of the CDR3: TGCGCCAGCAGCGATCCAGGCAGGGACGAGCAGTACTTC.

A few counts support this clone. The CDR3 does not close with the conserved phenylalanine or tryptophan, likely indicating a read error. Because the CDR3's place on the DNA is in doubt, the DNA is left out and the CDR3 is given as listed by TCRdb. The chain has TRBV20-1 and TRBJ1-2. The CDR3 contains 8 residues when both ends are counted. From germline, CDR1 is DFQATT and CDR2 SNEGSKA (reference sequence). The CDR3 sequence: CSSREPRL.

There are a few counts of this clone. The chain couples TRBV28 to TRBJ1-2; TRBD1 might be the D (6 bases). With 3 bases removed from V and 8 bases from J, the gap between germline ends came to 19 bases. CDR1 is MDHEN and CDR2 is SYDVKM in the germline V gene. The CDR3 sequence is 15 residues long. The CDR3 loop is CASSLGGPPFRGYTF. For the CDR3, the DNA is TGTGCCAGCAGTTTGGGGGGCCCCCCATTCCGGGGCTACACCTTC.

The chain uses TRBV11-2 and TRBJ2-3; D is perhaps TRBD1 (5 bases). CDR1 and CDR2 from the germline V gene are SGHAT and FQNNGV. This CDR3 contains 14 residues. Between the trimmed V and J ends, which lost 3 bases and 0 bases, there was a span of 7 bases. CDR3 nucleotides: TGTGCCAGCAGCTTTTCAGGGAGCACAGATACGCAGTATTTT. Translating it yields CASSFSGSTDTQYF. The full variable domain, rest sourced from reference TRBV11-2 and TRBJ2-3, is EAGVAQSPRYKIIEKRQSVAFWCNPISGHATLYWYQQILGQGPKLLIQFQNNGVVDDSQLPKDRFSAERLKGVDSTLKIQPAKLEDSAVYLCASSFSGSTDTQYFGPGTRLTVL.

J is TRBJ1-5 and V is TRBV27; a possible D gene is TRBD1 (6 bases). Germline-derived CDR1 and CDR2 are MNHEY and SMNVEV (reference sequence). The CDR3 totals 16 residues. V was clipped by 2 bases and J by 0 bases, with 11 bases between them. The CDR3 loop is CASSLRGQNSNQPQHF. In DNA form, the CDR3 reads TGTGCCAGCAGTTTACGGGGACAAAATAGCAATCAGCCCCAGCATTTT.

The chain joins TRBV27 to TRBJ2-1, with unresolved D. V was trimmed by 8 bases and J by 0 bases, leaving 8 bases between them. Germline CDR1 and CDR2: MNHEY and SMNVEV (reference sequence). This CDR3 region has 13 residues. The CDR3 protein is CASCENSYNEQFF. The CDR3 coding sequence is TGTGCCAGCTGCGAAAACTCCTACAATGAGCAGTTCTTC.

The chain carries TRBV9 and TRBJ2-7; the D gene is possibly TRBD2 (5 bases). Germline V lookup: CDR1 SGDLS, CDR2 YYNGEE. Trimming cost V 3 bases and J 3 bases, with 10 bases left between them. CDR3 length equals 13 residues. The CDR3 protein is CASSATLGYEQYF. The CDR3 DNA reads TGTGCCAGCAGCGCAACACTAGGCTACGAGCAGTACTTC. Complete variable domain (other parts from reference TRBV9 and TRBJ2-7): DSGVTQTPKHLITATGQRVTLRCSPRSGDLSVYWYQQSLDQGLQFLIQYYNGEERAKGNILERFSAQQFPDLHSELNLSSLELGDSALYFCASSATLGYEQYFGPGTRLTVT.

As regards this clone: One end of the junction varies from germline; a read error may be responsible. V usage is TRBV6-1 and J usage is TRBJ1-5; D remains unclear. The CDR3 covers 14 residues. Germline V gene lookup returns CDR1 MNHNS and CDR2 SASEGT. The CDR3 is CASSEGQSNQPQHF. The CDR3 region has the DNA TGTGCCAGCAGCGAAGGGCAGAGCAATCAGCCCCAGCATTTT.

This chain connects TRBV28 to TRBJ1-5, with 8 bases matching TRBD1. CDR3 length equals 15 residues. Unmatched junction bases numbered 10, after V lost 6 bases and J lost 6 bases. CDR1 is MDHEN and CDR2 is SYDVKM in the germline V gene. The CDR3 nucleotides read TGTGCCAGCAGAATGCCGCAGGGGGCGATTCAGCCCCAGCATTTT. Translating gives CASRMPQGAIQPQHF.

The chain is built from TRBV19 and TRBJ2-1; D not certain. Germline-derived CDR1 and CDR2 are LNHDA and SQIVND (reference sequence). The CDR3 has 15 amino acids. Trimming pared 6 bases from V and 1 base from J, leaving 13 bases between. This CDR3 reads CASRPDTRSYNEQFF. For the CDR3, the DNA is TGTGCCAGTAGACCTGACACGAGATCCTACAATGAGCAGTTCTTC.

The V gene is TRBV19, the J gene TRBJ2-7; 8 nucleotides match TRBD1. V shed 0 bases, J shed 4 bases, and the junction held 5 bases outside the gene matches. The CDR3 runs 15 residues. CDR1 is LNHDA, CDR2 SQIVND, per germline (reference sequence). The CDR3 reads CASSIENRGLYEQYF. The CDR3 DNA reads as TGTGCCAGTAGTATAGAAAACAGGGGGTTGTACGAGCAGTACTTC.

The CDR3 region has the DNA TGTGCCAGCAGTGAAGGCTTTAGCGGGCAACAAGAGACCCAGTACTTC. It yields the protein CASSEGFSGQQETQYF. The chain is built from TRBV6-1 and TRBJ2-5, with 7 bases aligning to TRBD2. Losses at the gene ends were 1 base for V and 2 bases for J; bases not matched to a gene: 7. Looked up from germline, CDR1 is MNHNS and CDR2 is SASEGT. The CDR3 loop spans 16 amino acids.